Shown below are 19 T cell receptor beta chains from a single sample sequenced in a study of early T cells in non-severe SARS-CoV-2 infection. Each CDR3 protein is one row after TCRdb ran MiXCR on the 5' RACE reads. The sample consists of roughly 25,000 distinct CDR3 sequences, roughly 4.1% of them appearing once. The source material was whole blood. Source of these receptors: an adult who was a healthcare worker with PCR-confirmed SARS-CoV-2 infection or an uninfected control (not recorded which).

J is TRBJ1-1 and V is TRBV2; the D is unclear. Germline CDR1 reads SNHLY; CDR2 reads FYNNEI. The CDR3 has 13 residues. Deletions cut 6 bases from V and 3 bases from J, with 11 bases between. Written as DNA, the CDR3 is TGTGCCAGCAGGCCCCAGATGTACACTGAAGCTTTCTTT. Its translation is CASRPQMYTEAFF.

This clonotype was detected many times. CDR3 nucleotides: TGTGCCCCGAGCCGGAGGAACTATGGCTACACCTTC. It specifies CAPSRRNYGYTF. The rearrangement joins TRBV5-8 to TRBJ1-2; D is unclear. Trimming took 10 bases from V and 2 from J, leaving 12 bases between them. The length of the CDR3 is 12 residues. CDR1 is SGHTS and CDR2 is YDEGEE in the germline V gene.

This clonotype has ten or more counts. The rearrangement uses TRBV12-5 and TRBJ2-1, with D perhaps assigned TRBD1 or TRBD2 (5 bases each). This CDR3 region has 13 residues. CDR1 LGHNT and CDR2 FRNRAP come from the germline V gene. Deletions cut 2 bases from V and 8 bases from J, with 10 bases between. CDR3 amino acids: CASGLQGVDEQFF. In DNA form, the CDR3 reads TGTGCTAGTGGTTTGCAGGGAGTAGATGAGCAGTTCTTC.

At least ten counts were recorded for this clonotype. The rearrangement uses TRBV28 and TRBJ1-5; possible D gene TRBD1, 6 bases. From germline, CDR1 is MDHEN and CDR2 SYDVKM. V shed 10 bases and J shed 0 bases, with 16 bases lying between them. This CDR3 contains 15 residues. The CDR3 here is CATFIGQYSNQPQHF. The CDR3 DNA reads TGTGCCACCTTCATAGGACAGTATAGCAATCAGCCCCAGCATTTT.

This clonotype was observed many times. The chain carries TRBV20-1 and TRBJ2-3, with D unresolved. V dropped 1 base and J dropped 6 bases, with 8 bases sitting between them. The CDR3 sequence is 12 residues long. Germline V gene sequence: CDR1 DFQATT, CDR2 SNEGSKA (reference sequence). In DNA form, the CDR3 reads TGCAGTGCTAGAGGCCCGTCCGATACGCAGTATTTT. Protein: CSARGPSDTQYF.

At least ten counts were recorded for this clonotype. The chain uses TRBV5-5 and TRBJ2-1, with D perhaps matching TRBD1 (5 bases). The CDR3 runs 15 residues. Germline CDR1 and CDR2: SGHKS and YYEKEE (reference sequence). Between the trimmed V and J ends, which lost 0 bases and 8 bases, there was a span of 15 bases. This chain's CDR3 is CASSLEWVTGDEQFF. The CDR3 bases are TGTGCCAGCAGCTTGGAGTGGGTAACAGGTGATGAGCAGTTCTTC.

This clonotype was detected many times. The rearrangement joins TRBV2 to TRBJ1-5; D is ambiguous. This CDR3 has 13 residues. Germline loops: CDR1 SNHLY, CDR2 FYNNEI. V was clipped by 7 bases and J by 6 bases, with 13 bases between them. CDR3 DNA: TGTGCCAGCACACTCCTGGGGTCTCAGCCCCAGCATTTT. This codes for CASTLLGSQPQHF.

This clonotype was found many times. The V gene is TRBV28, the J gene TRBJ2-3; D is unresolved. Germline assignment: CDR1 MDHEN and CDR2 SYDVKM. Trimming removed 4 bases at V and 2 bases at J, with 7 bases between. The CDR3 is 13 residues long. The CDR3 loop reads CASSSRNTDTQYF. Written as DNA, the CDR3 is TGTGCCAGCAGTTCCCGTAACACAGATACGCAGTATTTT.

By share, this clonotype ranks as medium-sized. The chain uses TRBV10-2 and TRBJ2-2; a weak D match, TRBD2 (5 bases). Per the germline V gene, CDR1 is WSHSY and CDR2 is SAAADI. Trimming took 8 bases from V and 6 from J, leaving 10 bases between them. The CDR3 has 12 amino acids. CDR3 bases: TGCGCCAGCGAAGCGGCGGCCGGGGAGCTGTTTTTT. Translating gives CASEAAAGELFF.

This clonotype has ten or more counts. The J gene is TRBJ2-5, the V gene TRBV2, with D possibly TRBD2 on 6 matching bases. Germline lookup yields CDR1 SNHLY and CDR2 FYNNEI. Trimming cost V 8 bases and J 0 bases, with 13 bases left between them. This CDR3 contains 14 residues. CDR3 in DNA: TGTGCCAGCCGCTACCGGGAGTACCAAGAGACCCAGTACTTC. As protein: CASRYREYQETQYF.

V gene TRBV7-2 combines with J gene TRBJ2-7, with TRBD1 as a possible D gene (5 bases). This CDR3 is built from 13 residues. Germline V gene lookup returns CDR1 SGHTA and CDR2 FQGNSA. Trimming stripped 4 bases from V and 7 bases from J, with 14 bases between. CDR3 amino acids: CASSSRTKGEQYF. The DNA for the CDR3 is TGTGCCAGCAGCTCACGAACGAAGGGGGAGCAGTACTTC.

The chain links TRBV20-1 to TRBJ2-5; the match to TRBD2 covers 11 bases. V gave up 0 bases and J gave up 5 bases; unmatched junction bases: 8. The V gene's germline CDR1 is DFQATT and CDR2 SNEGSKA (reference sequence). This CDR3 comprises 16 residues. CDR3 residues: CSAREATSGNGETQYF. The CDR3 DNA sequence: TGCAGTGCTAGAGAAGCGACTAGCGGGAATGGTGAGACCCAGTACTTC.

This clonotype was picked up many times. The chain combines TRBV7-9 with TRBJ1-1, with D perhaps TRBD1 (6 bases). The V and J ends lost 0 bases and 4 bases respectively, with 9 bases between them. CDR1 and CDR2 (germline): SEHNR, FQNEAQ (reference sequence). This CDR3 contains 14 residues. The chain's CDR3 is CASSLAQGSTEAFF. CDR3 nucleotides: TGTGCCAGCAGCTTAGCACAGGGAAGCACTGAAGCTTTCTTT.

This clonotype was seen many times. CDR3 DNA: TGTGCCAGCAGTTTGGTCGGGACAGGATACAATGAGCAGTTCTTC. This sequence encodes CASSLVGTGYNEQFF. The V call is TRBV12-3 or TRBV12-4, the J call TRBJ2-1; TRBD1 agrees at 8 bases. V lost 3 bases to trimming and J lost 4 bases; unmatched junction nucleotides: 5. This CDR3 has 15 residues.

This clonotype occurred many times. The chain employs TRBV4-1 and TRBJ2-1; D not certain. The CDR3 extends over 15 amino acids. The V end lost 5 bases, the J end lost 10 bases, and 21 bases lay between the germline ends. Germline CDR1 MGHRA, CDR2 YSYEKL. CDR3 loop: CASSSRIPQEWEQFF. In nucleotides, the CDR3 is TGCGCCAGCAGCTCGCGGATCCCTCAGGAGTGGGAGCAGTTCTTC.

This clonotype was seen more than once but under ten times. The chain employs TRBV12-3 or TRBV12-4 and TRBJ1-5; D not resolved. The germline V and J ends were trimmed by 1 base and 4 bases, with 5 bases remaining between them. The CDR3 has 13 residues. The CDR3, as DNA: TGTGCCAGCAGTTTAGAGCAGAATCAGCCCCAGCATTTT. Translating it yields CASSLEQNQPQHF.

At least ten counts were recorded for this clonotype. This chain uses TRBV4-2 with TRBJ2-2; D may be TRBD2 (5 bases). Per germline, CDR1 LGHNA and CDR2 YNFKEQ. V dropped 0 bases and J dropped 4 bases, with 9 bases sitting between them. This CDR3 comprises 15 residues. The CDR3 loop is CASSQDRLPTGELFF. Here the CDR3 DNA reads TGTGCCAGCAGCCAAGATCGACTACCCACCGGGGAGCTGTTTTTT.

At least ten counts were recorded for this clonotype. This chain joins TRBV29-1 and TRBJ2-7, with a weak D call TRBD2 (6 bases). Germline V gives CDR1 SQVTM, CDR2 ANQGSEA. This CDR3 contains 11 residues. Trimming shortened V by 3 bases and J by 5 bases, and 8 bases separated the two germline ends. The CDR3 DNA is TGCAGCGTTGAGAGGGAGGACGAGCAGTACTTC. Amino acids: CSVEREDEQYF.

This clonotype has only a few counts. The chain employs TRBV5-1 and TRBJ2-1; weak D call: TRBD2 (6 bases). The CDR3 spans 14 residues. Trimming left V 0 bases short and J 12 bases short, with 16 bases between. Germline V gene lookup returns CDR1 SGHRS and CDR2 YFSETQ. CDR3 sequence reads: CASSLGATSPPQFF. Here the CDR3 DNA reads TGCGCCAGCAGCTTGGGGGCGACTAGTCCCCCGCAGTTCTTC.